One and the same sample provided the 14 T cell receptor beta chains below, sequenced in a study of cytomegalovirus exposure and HLA in healthy donors. The method was immunoSEQ multiplex PCR; TCRdb's version includes in-frame clones alone and lacks a portion of them. The table includes some 210,000 clones, roughly 91% detected once. What was sequenced was PBMCs. These receptors were taken from a woman aged 18-35 years in good health and CMV-seropositive.

The V call is TRBV28, the J call TRBJ2-5; 8 nucleotides match TRBD2. The trim removed 3 bases at V and 0 bases at J, leaving 9 bases unmatched. The CDR3 has 17 residues. Looked up from germline, CDR1 is MDHEN and CDR2 is SYDVKM. The CDR3 DNA reads TGTGCCAGCAGTTTTCTTGGGGTAGCGGGAAACCAAGAGACCCAGTACTTC. Protein: CASSFLGVAGNQETQYF.

The chain recombines TRBV28 with TRBJ1-1; D remains ambiguous. CDR3 size: 17 residues. Germline V gene data show CDR1 as MDHEN and CDR2 as SYDVKM. V was trimmed by 3 bases and J by 0 bases, leaving 17 bases between them. CDR3 DNA: TGTGCCAGCAGTTTGATTTCGAGGTCCCCACTGAACACTGAAGCTTTCTTT. It translates to CASSLISRSPLNTEAFF.

The genes are TRBV27 and TRBJ1-3, with D unresolved. CDR1 is MNHEY and CDR2 is SMNVEV in the germline V gene (reference sequence). CDR3 length equals 15 residues. V shed 5 bases and J shed 0 bases, with 11 bases lying between them. CDR3 DNA: TGTGCCAGCAGTCCGATAAGGAGCTCTGGAAACACCATATATTTT. Amino acid sequence: CASSPIRSSGNTIYF.

The chain uses TRBV5-1 and TRBJ2-7; 12 bases line up with TRBD2. The germline V gene has CDR1 SGHRS and CDR2 YFSETQ. V trimming: 4 bases; J trimming: 7 bases; junction bases outside the gene matches: 15. CDR3 length: 17 amino acids. The CDR3 DNA sequence: TGCGCCAGCAGCATAGACGGCCCTAGCGGGAGGGCCGGAGAGCAGTACTTC. It specifies CASSIDGPSGRAGEQYF.

The rearrangement uses TRBV13 and TRBJ1-1, with 7 bases that match TRBD1. Looked up from germline, CDR1 is PRHDT and CDR2 is FYEKMQ (reference sequence). The CDR3 runs to 17 residues. After removal of 0 bases from V and 0 bases from J, the junction contained 7 bases not matched to a gene. The CDR3: CASSLGQGQPMNTEAFF. CDR3 DNA sequence: TGTGCCAGCAGCTTAGGCCAGGGACAGCCCATGAACACTGAAGCTTTCTTT.

V is TRBV18 and J is TRBJ2-1; 8 bases agree with TRBD1. The CDR3 has 13 residues. J was trimmed by 13 bases and V by 6 bases; bases with no gene match: 11. The germline V gene encodes CDR1 KGHSH and CDR2 LQKENI. The CDR3 region is CASSPNPDRGQFF. DNA for the CDR3: TGTGCCAGCTCCCCGAACCCCGACAGGGGACAGTTCTTC.

The chain is built from TRBV2 and TRBJ1-2; D gene ambiguous. Germline V gives CDR1 SNHLY, CDR2 FYNNEI. The CDR3 runs to 14 residues. V lost 8 bases and J 2 bases, leaving 15 bases between the germline ends. The DNA for the CDR3 is TGTGCCAGCGGAGGGAGGGCAGAAAACTATGGCTACACCTTC. It yields the protein CASGGRAENYGYTF.

The gene calls are TRBV19 and TRBJ2-7; 7 nucleotides align to TRBD2. From germline, CDR1 is LNHDA and CDR2 SQIVND (reference sequence). Losses at the gene ends were 1 base for V and 3 bases for J; bases not matched to a gene: 3. The CDR3 loop spans 14 amino acids. CDR3 loop: CASSIAGGVYEQYF. In DNA, the CDR3 is TGTGCCAGTAGTATAGCGGGAGGAGTCTACGAGCAGTACTTC.

This chain connects TRBV27 to TRBJ2-1, with TRBD1 identical over 10 bases. The J segment lost 5 bases and the V segment lost 2 bases, leaving 9 bases of the junction unmatched. The CDR3 loop spans 17 amino acids. The germline V gene encodes CDR1 MNHEY and CDR2 SMNVEV (reference sequence). The CDR3 region has the DNA TGTGCCAGCAGTTTAAGAGCCGTGGGACAGGGGAACAATGAGCAGTTCTTC. As protein: CASSLRAVGQGNNEQFF.

This clone was detected a few times. The chain uses TRBV14 and TRBJ1-2, with a weak D call TRBD1 (5 bases). The CDR3 sequence is 12 residues long. Between the trimmed V and J ends, which lost 3 bases and 4 bases, there was a span of 6 bases. Germline-derived CDR1 and CDR2 are SGHDN and FVKESK. The DNA for the CDR3 is TGTGCCAGCAGCCAGACAGCCTATGGCTACACCTTC. The encoded protein is CASSQTAYGYTF.

This chain uses TRBV30 with TRBJ2-7, with D tentatively TRBD1 (6 bases). Germline assignment: CDR1 GTSNPN and CDR2 SVGIG (reference sequence). The CDR3 runs to 15 residues. Between the trimmed V and J ends, which lost 0 bases and 0 bases, there was a span of 12 bases. CDR3 bases: TGTGCCTGGAGTGTTGTGGAGGACAGCTCCTACGAGCAGTACTTC. This translates into CAWSVVEDSSYEQYF. The complete variable domain, with remaining parts taken from reference TRBV30 and TRBJ2-7, reads SQTIHQWPATLVQPVGSPLSLECTVEGTSNPNLYWYRQAAGRGLQLLFYSVGIGQISSEVPQNLSASRPQDRQFILSSKKLLLSDSGFYLCAWSVVEDSSYEQYFGPGTRLTVT.

V is TRBV28 and J is TRBJ2-7, with D possibly TRBD1 on 6 matching bases. V lost 5 bases and J 0 bases, leaving 11 bases between the germline ends. Germline V CDR1 and CDR2: MDHEN, SYDVKM. This CDR3 is 14 amino acids long. The CDR3 is CASSGGQSSYEQYF. In DNA, the CDR3 is TGTGCCAGCAGTGGTGGACAGAGCTCCTACGAGCAGTACTTC.

The chain couples TRBV6-5 to TRBJ2-1; D unclear. Per the germline V gene, CDR1 is MNHEY and CDR2 is SVGAGI. This CDR3 is 13 amino acids long. The germline V and J ends were trimmed by 3 bases and 9 bases, with 12 bases remaining between them. The CDR3 spells CASSYTVGSEQFF. The CDR3 coding sequence is TGTGCCAGCAGTTATACAGTAGGAAGTGAGCAGTTCTTC.

The chain joins TRBV28 to TRBJ1-5, with D possibly being TRBD1 (5 bases). CDR3 length: 15 amino acids. Trimming pared 5 bases from V and 7 bases from J, leaving 18 bases between. The germline gives CDR1 MDHEN, CDR2 SYDVKM. The CDR3 reads CASSPFRGGEQPQHF. Here the CDR3 DNA reads TGTGCCAGCAGTCCTTTTAGGGGAGGTGAGCAGCCCCAGCATTTT.